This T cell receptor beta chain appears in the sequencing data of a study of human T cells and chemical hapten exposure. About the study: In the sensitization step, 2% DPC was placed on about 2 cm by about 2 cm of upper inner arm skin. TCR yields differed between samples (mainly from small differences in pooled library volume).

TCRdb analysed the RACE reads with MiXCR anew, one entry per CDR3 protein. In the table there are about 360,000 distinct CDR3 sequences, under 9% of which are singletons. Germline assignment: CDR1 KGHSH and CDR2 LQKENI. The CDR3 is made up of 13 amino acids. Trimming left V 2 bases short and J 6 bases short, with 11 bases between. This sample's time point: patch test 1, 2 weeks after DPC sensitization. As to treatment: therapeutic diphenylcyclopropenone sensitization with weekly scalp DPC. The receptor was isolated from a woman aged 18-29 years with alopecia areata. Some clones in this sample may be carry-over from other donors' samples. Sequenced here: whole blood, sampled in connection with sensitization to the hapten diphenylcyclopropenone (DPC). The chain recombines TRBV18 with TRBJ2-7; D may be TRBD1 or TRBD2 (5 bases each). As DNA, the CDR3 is TGTGCCAGCTCACCAAGTGCAGGGAGCGAGCAGTACTTC. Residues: CASSPSAGSEQYF.